Shown below are 21 T cell receptor beta chains from a single sample sequenced in a study of blood T cell repertoires in COVID-19. Assay: immunoSEQ multiplex PCR; the TCRdb copy retains only in-frame clones and omits some. The sample lists 350,000 to 450,000 clones, approximately 91% occurring once. The sample taken for sequencing was PBMCs or T cells enriched from blood (not recorded which). These receptors came from a young woman who had been exposed to COVID-19.

The chain employs TRBV2 and TRBJ2-7, with a possible D match to TRBD2 (6 bases). The length of the CDR3 is 14 residues. V gave up 3 bases and J gave up 5 bases, with 14 bases separating them. The germline CDR1 and CDR2 sequences are SNHLY and FYNNEI. The CDR3 sequence: CASSDPRRGDEQYF. CDR3 in DNA: TGTGCCAGCAGTGACCCAAGGAGGGGAGACGAGCAGTACTTC. The entire variable domain, with the rest obtained from reference TRBV2 and TRBJ2-7, is as follows: EPEVTQTPSHQVTQMGQEVILRCVPISNHLYFYWYRQILGQKVEFLVSFYNNEISEKSEIFDDQFSVERPDGSNFTLKIRSTKLEDSAMYFCASSDPRRGDEQYFGPGTRLTVT.

The genes are TRBV4-3 and TRBJ2-3; 14 bases match TRBD2. The CDR3 is 16 amino acids. Germline V gives CDR1 LGHNA, CDR2 YSLEER. Trimming cost V 4 bases and J 6 bases; bases outside gene matches: 6. The CDR3 sequence: CASSLGLAGGGDTQYF. Here the CDR3 DNA reads TGCGCCAGCAGCCTCGGACTAGCGGGGGGCGGGGATACGCAGTATTTT.

A few counts support this clone. The V call is TRBV28, the J call TRBJ2-7, with D maybe TRBD1 (6 bases). Per the germline V gene, CDR1 is MDHEN and CDR2 is SYDVKM. Trimming took 4 bases from V and 1 from J, leaving 14 bases between them. This CDR3 spans 15 amino acids. CDR3 in DNA: TGTGCCAGCAGTTCGACGCCAGGGGCGTCCTACGAGCAGTACTTC. Protein: CASSSTPGASYEQYF.

The chain recombines TRBV6-4 with TRBJ2-7, with TRBD1 matching 9 bases. V shed 6 bases, J shed 4 bases, and the junction held 13 bases outside the gene matches. The CDR3 spans 16 residues. Germline V lookup: CDR1 MRHNA, CDR2 SNTAGT. The CDR3 loop reads CASRQPGQGMWYEQYF. CDR3 coding DNA: TGTGCCAGCAGGCAACCGGGACAGGGCATGTGGTACGAGCAGTACTTC.

This chain links TRBV10-3 with TRBJ1-1; 8 bases match TRBD1. Unmatched junction bases numbered 4, after V lost 3 bases and J lost 1 base. The CDR3 consists of 15 residues. Germline V gene data show CDR1 as ENHRY and CDR2 as SYGVKD. The CDR3 DNA is TGTGCCATCAGTGACACCGGGACAGGGAACACTGAAGCTTTCTTT. The encoded protein is CAISDTGTGNTEAFF.

The chain joins TRBV6-2 or TRBV6-3 to TRBJ2-1, with 7 bases identical to TRBD1. The germline CDR1 and CDR2 sequences are MNHEY and SVGEGT. The CDR3 spans 12 residues. The trim removed 5 bases at V and 12 bases at J, leaving 7 bases unmatched. The CDR3 DNA follows: TGTGCCAGCAGTGACGACAGGGTCCGGCAGTTCTTC. Amino acids: CASSDDRVRQFF.

The J gene is TRBJ2-7, the V gene TRBV30, with TRBD1 as a possible D gene (5 bases). CDR3 length equals 15 residues. Per the germline V gene, CDR1 is GTSNPN and CDR2 is SVGIG (reference sequence). The germline V and J ends were trimmed by 0 bases and 2 bases, with 14 bases remaining between them. CDR3 DNA: TGTGCCTGGAGTGTGTTCGGACAAAAGGCCTACGAGCAGTACTTC. This sequence encodes CAWSVFGQKAYEQYF.

Comments on this clone: Compared with germline, one end of the junction differs, possibly owing to a read error. V and J are TRBV28 and TRBJ1-3, with unresolved D. The length of the CDR3 is 17 residues. The germline V gene has CDR1 MDHEN and CDR2 SYDVKM. CDR3 region: CASGLSTLVPTGNTIYF. The DNA of the CDR3 is TGTGCCAGCGGTTTGTCGACACTTGTCCCCACTGGAAACACCATATATTTT.

The CDR3: CASRLAGPSYEQYF. CDR3 DNA: TGTGCCAGCAGGCTAGCGGGCCCATCCTACGAGCAGTACTTC. The rearrangement links TRBV7-2 to TRBJ2-7; 8 nucleotides agree with TRBD2. Germline CDR1 is SGHTA and CDR2 is FQGNSA. The CDR3 is 14 amino acids. The V and J ends lost 6 bases and 1 base, in that order; junction bases with no gene match: 5. Based on the CDR3 plus reference TRBV7-2 and TRBJ2-7, the full variable domain is GAGVSQSPSNKVTEKGKDVELRCDPISGHTALYWYRQSLGQGLEFLIYFQGNSAPDKSGLPSDRFSAERTGGSVSTLTIQRTQQEDSAVYLCASRLAGPSYEQYFGPGTRLTVT.

In its sample, this clone was seen a few times. J is TRBJ1-1 and V is TRBV15; D remains unclear. The CDR3 contains 13 residues. V dropped 5 bases and J dropped 5 bases, with 12 bases sitting between them. The germline V gene encodes CDR1 LNHNV and CDR2 YYDKDF (reference sequence). The DNA of the CDR3 is TGTGCCACCAGCCCCCTACCCGGGACTGAAGCTTTCTTT. Protein: CATSPLPGTEAFF.

The chain links TRBV2 to TRBJ2-1; 7 bases align to TRBD1. The CDR3 consists of 14 residues. Losses at the gene ends were 3 bases for V and 4 bases for J; bases not matched to a gene: 3. Germline V gives CDR1 SNHLY, CDR2 FYNNEI. This chain's CDR3 is CASSDWDRYNEQFF. CDR3 coding DNA: TGTGCCAGCAGTGACTGGGACAGATACAATGAGCAGTTCTTC.

This clone appeared a single time. The chain recombines TRBV10-3 with TRBJ2-6; 15 bases are shared with TRBD2. Germline V gene sequence: CDR1 ENHRY, CDR2 SYGVKD. CDR3 length equals 18 residues. J gave up 3 bases and V 4 bases, and 4 bases lay outside the gene matches. Here the CDR3 reads CAISGTSGRAGGANVLTF. The DNA for the CDR3 is TGTGCCATCAGTGGGACTAGCGGGAGGGCAGGTGGGGCCAACGTCCTGACTTTC.

The rearrangement links TRBV28 to TRBJ1-5, with 7 positions matching TRBD1. The CDR3 has 16 residues. CDR1 and CDR2 from the germline V gene are MDHEN and SYDVKM. J was trimmed by 9 bases and V by 1 base; bases with no gene match: 12. In nucleotides, the CDR3 is TGTGCCAGCAGTTTATCTTGGAGGGGGCGGGAGGGGCCCCAGCATTTT. Translating it yields CASSLSWRGREGPQHF.

V and J are TRBV6-4 and TRBJ2-1, with TRBD2 matching over 8 bases. Trimming cost V 6 bases and J 7 bases; bases outside gene matches: 11. Germline V gene lookup returns CDR1 MRHNA and CDR2 SNTAGT. The CDR3 extends over 15 amino acids. Here the CDR3 reads CASRITGTSKNEQFF. For the CDR3, the DNA is TGTGCCAGCAGGATTACCGGGACTAGTAAGAATGAGCAGTTCTTC.

The rearrangement joins TRBV11-2 to TRBJ1-6; D is uncertain. Per the germline V gene, CDR1 is SGHAT and CDR2 is FQNNGV. The CDR3 is made up of 17 amino acids. With 0 bases removed from V and 10 bases from J, the gap between germline ends came to 19 bases. The CDR3 reads CASSLDLGLTQSSPLHF. The CDR3 region has the DNA TGTGCCAGCAGCTTAGACCTGGGCCTCACTCAAAGCTCACCCCTCCACTTT.

There are a few counts of this clone. The rearrangement uses TRBV7-3 and TRBJ2-3; the match to TRBD1 covers 8 bases. J lost 1 base, V lost 5 bases, and 8 bases had no gene match. Germline V lookup: CDR1 SGHTA, CDR2 FQGTGA. This CDR3 is 16 amino acids long. CDR3 residues: CASSVTGTGGTDTQYF. In DNA form, the CDR3 reads TGTGCCAGCAGCGTTACCGGGACAGGAGGCACAGATACGCAGTATTTT.

The V gene is TRBV7-2, the J gene TRBJ2-7, with D possibly matching TRBD2 (6 bases). The CDR3 has 16 residues. Trimming cost V 4 bases and J 2 bases, with 18 bases left between them. Germline V lookup: CDR1 SGHTA, CDR2 FQGNSA. The CDR3 DNA reads TGTGCCAGCAGCTCAAGGGGTACGGGGGACCCCTACGAGCAGTACTTC. Translated: CASSSRGTGDPYEQYF.

The chain links TRBV4-3 to TRBJ2-1; 9 positions match TRBD2. With V trimmed by 0 bases and J by 7 bases, 10 bases remained unmatched. Looked up from germline, CDR1 is LGHNA and CDR2 is YSLEER. CDR3 length: 17 residues. As DNA, the CDR3 is TGCGCCAGCAGCCAAGATTACGGACTAGCGTCCCTTAATGAGCAGTTCTTC. Amino acid sequence: CASSQDYGLASLNEQFF.

J is TRBJ2-7 and V is TRBV3-1 (or the pseudogene TRBV3-2); D remains unclear. This CDR3 has 12 residues. The germline V gene encodes CDR1 LGHDT and CDR2 YNNKEL (reference sequence). Trimming cost V 1 base and J 2 bases, with 3 bases left between them. CDR3 DNA: TGTGCCAGCAGCCAAGCTGCCTACGAGCAGTACTTC. It encodes CASSQAAYEQYF.

The rearrangement joins TRBV28 to TRBJ2-7, with a possible D match to TRBD1 (5 bases). V shed 2 bases and J shed 5 bases, with 13 bases lying between them. The CDR3 is made up of 14 amino acids. The germline V gene has CDR1 MDHEN and CDR2 SYDVKM. The CDR3 region is CASSLGALSDEQYF. The CDR3 DNA sequence: TGTGCCAGCAGTTTAGGGGCCCTCTCGGACGAGCAGTACTTC.

This clone was counted a few times. V gene TRBV11-2 combines with J gene TRBJ2-5; 8 nucleotides match TRBD2. V was pared by 1 base and J by 0 bases, with 1 base of the junction left unmatched. CDR1 is SGHAT and CDR2 is FQNNGV in the germline V gene. The CDR3 sequence is 15 residues long. CDR3 residues: CASSLGGLDQETQYF. CDR3 DNA: TGTGCCAGCAGCTTAGGGGGACTAGACCAAGAGACCCAGTACTTC.